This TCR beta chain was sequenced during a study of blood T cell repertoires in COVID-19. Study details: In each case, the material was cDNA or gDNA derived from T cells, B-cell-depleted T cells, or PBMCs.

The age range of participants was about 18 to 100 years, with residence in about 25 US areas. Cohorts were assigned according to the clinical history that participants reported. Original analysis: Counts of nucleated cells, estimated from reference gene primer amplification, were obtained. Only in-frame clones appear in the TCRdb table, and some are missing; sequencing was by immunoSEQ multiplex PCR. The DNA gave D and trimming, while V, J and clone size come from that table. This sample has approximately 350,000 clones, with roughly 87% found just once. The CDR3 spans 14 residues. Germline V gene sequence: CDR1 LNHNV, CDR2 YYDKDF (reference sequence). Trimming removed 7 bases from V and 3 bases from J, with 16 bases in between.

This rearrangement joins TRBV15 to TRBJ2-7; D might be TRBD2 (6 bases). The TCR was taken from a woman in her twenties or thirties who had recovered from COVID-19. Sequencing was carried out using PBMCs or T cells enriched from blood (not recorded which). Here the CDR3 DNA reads TGTGCCACCACACGGACAACGGGAGACTACGAGCAGTACTTC. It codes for CATTRTTGDYEQYF. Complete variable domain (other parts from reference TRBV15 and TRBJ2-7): DAMVIQNPRYQVTQFGKPVTLSCSQTLNHNVMYWYQQKSSQAPKLLFHYYDKDFNNEADTPDNFQSRRPNTSFCFLDIRSPGLGDTAMYLCATTRTTGDYEQYFGPGTRLTVT.